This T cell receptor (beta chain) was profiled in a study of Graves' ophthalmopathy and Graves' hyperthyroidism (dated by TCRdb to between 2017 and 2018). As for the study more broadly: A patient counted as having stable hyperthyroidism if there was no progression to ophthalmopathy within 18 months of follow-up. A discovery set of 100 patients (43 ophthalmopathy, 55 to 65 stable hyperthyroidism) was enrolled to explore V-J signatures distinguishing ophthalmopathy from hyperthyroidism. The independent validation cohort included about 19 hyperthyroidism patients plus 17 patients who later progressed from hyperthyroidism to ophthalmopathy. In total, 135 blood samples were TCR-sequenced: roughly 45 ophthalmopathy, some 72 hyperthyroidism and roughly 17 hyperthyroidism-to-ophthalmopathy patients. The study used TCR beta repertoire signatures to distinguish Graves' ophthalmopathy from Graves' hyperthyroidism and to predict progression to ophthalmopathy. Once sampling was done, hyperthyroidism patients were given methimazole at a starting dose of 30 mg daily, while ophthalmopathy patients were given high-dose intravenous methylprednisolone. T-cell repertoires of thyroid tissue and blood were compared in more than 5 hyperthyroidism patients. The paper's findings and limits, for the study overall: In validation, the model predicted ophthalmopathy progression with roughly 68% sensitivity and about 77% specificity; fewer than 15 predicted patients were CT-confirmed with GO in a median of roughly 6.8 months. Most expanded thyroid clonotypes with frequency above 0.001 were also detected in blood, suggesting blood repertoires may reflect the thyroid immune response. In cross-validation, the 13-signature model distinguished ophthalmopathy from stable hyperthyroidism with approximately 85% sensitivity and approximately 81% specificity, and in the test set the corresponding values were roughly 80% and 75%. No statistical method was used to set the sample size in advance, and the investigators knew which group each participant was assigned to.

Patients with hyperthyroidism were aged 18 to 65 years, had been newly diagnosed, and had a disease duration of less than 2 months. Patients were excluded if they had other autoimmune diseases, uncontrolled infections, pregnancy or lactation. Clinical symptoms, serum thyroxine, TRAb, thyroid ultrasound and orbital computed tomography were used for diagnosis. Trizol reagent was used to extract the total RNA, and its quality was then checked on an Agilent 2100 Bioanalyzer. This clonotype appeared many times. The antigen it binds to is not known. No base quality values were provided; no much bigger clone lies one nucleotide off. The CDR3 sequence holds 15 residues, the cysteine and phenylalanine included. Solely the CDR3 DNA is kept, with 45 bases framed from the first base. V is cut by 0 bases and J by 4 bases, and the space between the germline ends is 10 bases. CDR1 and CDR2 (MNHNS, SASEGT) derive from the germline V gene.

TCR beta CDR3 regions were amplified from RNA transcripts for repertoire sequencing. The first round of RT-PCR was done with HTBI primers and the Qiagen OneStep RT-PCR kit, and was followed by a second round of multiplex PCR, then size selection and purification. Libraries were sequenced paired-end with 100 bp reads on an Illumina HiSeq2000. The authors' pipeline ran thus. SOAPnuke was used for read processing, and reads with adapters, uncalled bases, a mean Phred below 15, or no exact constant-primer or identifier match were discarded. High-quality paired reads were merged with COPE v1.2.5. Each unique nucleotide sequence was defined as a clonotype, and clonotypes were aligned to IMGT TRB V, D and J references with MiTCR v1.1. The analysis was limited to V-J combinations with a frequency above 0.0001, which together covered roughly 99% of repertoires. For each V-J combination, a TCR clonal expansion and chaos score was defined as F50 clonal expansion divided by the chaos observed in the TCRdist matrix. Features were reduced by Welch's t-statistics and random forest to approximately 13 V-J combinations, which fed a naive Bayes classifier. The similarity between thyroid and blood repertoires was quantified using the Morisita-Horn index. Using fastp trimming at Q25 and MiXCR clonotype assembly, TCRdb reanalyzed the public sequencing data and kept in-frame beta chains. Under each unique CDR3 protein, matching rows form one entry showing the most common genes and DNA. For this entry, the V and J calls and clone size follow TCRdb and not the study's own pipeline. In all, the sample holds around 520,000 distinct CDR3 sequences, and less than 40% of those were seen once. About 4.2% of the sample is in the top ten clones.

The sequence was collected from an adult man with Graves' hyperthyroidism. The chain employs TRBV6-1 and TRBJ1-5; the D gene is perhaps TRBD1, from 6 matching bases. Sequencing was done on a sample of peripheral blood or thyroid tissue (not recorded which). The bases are TGTGCCAGCAGTGAAGCGCAGGGGTGGAATCAGCCCCAGCATTTT. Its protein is CASSEAQGWNQPQHF.